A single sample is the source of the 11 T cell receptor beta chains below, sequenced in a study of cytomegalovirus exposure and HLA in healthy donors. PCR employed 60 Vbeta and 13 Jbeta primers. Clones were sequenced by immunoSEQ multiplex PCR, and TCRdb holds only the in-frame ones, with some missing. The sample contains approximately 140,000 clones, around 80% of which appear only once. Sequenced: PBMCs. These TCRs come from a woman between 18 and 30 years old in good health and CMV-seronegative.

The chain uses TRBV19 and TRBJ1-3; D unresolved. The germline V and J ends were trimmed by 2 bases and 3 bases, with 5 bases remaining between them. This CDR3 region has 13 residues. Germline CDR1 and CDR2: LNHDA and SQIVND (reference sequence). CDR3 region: CASSIQVGNTIYF. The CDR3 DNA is TGTGCCAGTAGTATACAGGTTGGAAACACCATATATTTT.

CDR3 nucleotide sequence: TGTGCCAGCAGCCCCATCCTCAGGGGCCACGAGCAGTACTTC. Amino acid sequence: CASSPILRGHEQYF. The chain links TRBV7-9 to TRBJ2-7; a possible D gene is TRBD1 (6 bases). Germline values: CDR1 SEHNR, CDR2 FQNEAQ (reference sequence). The CDR3 runs 14 residues. V was trimmed by 5 bases and J by 5 bases, leaving 16 bases between them.

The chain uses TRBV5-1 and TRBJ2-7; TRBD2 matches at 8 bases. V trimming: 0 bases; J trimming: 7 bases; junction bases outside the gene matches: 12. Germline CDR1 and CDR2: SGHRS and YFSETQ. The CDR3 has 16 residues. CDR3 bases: TGCGCCAGCAGCTTGGCCGGTCTAGCGGGCGGAACGGAGCAGTACTTC. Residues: CASSLAGLAGGTEQYF.

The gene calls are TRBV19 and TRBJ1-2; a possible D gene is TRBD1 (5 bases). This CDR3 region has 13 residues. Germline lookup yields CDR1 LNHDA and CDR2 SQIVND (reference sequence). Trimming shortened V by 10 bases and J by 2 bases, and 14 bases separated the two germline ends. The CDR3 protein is CAINNRGNYGYTF. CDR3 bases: TGTGCCATCAACAACCGGGGGAACTATGGCTACACCTTC.

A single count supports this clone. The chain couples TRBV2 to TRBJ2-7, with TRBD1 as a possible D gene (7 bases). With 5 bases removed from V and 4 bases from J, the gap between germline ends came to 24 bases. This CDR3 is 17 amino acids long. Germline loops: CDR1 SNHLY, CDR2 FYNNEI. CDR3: CASSLSPRGDSSYEQYF. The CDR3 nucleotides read TGTGCCAGCAGTCTAAGTCCCAGGGGGGACAGTTCGTACGAGCAGTACTTC.

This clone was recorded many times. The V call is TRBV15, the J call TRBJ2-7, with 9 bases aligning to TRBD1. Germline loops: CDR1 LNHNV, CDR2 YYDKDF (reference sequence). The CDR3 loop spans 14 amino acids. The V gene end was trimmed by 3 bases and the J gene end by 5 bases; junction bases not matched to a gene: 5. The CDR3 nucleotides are TGTGCCACCAGCAGTGGGACAGGGTCCAACGAGCAGTACTTC. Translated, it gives CATSSGTGSNEQYF.

This CDR3 is CASRQLRTSPNDEQYF. The CDR3 DNA reads TGTGCCAGCAGACAACTCAGGACTTCCCCCAACGACGAGCAGTACTTC. The chain couples TRBV27 to TRBJ2-5, with D maybe TRBD2 (5 bases). TRBJ2-7 matches the DNA end more closely, so the J call is doubtful. Germline loops: CDR1 MNHEY, CDR2 SMNVEV (reference sequence). The CDR3 covers 16 residues.

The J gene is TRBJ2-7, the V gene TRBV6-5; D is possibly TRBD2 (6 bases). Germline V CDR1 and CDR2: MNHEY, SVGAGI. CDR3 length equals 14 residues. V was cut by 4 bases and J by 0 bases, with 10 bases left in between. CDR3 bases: TGTGCCAGCAGTTCCGGGGGTCTCTCCTACGAGCAGTACTTC. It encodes CASSSGGLSYEQYF.

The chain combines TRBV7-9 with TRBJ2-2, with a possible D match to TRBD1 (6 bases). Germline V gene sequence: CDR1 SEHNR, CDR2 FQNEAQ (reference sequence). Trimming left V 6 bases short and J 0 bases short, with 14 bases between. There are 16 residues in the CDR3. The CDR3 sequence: CASSYTGHPNTGELFF. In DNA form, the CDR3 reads TGTGCCAGCAGTTACACGGGACATCCGAACACCGGGGAGCTGTTTTTT. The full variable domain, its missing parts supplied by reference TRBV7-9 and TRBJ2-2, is DTGVSQNPRHKITKRGQNVTFRCDPISEHNRLYWYRQTLGQGPEFLTYFQNEAQLEKSRLLSDRFSAERPKGSFSTLEIQRTEQGDSAMYLCASSYTGHPNTGELFFGEGSRLTVL.

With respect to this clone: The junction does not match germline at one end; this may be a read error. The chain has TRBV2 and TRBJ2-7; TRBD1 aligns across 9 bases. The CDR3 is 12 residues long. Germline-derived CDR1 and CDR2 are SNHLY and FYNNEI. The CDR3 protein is CASSEAGTGPLF. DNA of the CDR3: TGTGCCAGCAGTGAAGCGGGGACAGGGCCTCTCTTC.

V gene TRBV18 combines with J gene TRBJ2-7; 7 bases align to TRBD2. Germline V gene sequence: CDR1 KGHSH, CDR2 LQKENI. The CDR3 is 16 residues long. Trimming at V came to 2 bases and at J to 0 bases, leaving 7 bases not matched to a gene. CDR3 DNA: TGTGCCAGCTCACCAGTAGCGGGCCTAAGCTCCTACGAGCAGTACTTC. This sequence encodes CASSPVAGLSSYEQYF.